The 26 T cell receptor beta chains presented below share a single source sample, sequenced in a study of T cell changes during pregnancy in multiple sclerosis. Profiled with immunoSEQ multiplex PCR; TCRdb holds only in-frame clones, not every one. The data show roughly 30,000 clones, with about 88% seen just once and approximately 10% held by the top ten. This specimen consisted of CD8+ T cells from peripheral blood mononuclear cells, obtained in the second trimester of pregnancy. All receptors come from a female donor with multiple sclerosis, enrolled in a pregnancy study.

The rearrangement joins TRBV4-1 to TRBJ1-5; D gene unclear. The germline V gene encodes CDR1 MGHRA and CDR2 YSYEKL. The germline V and J ends were trimmed by 0 bases and 0 bases, with 6 bases remaining between them. The CDR3 spans 15 residues. The CDR3, as DNA: TGCGCCAGCAGCCAAGAGCGTACTAGCAATCAGCCCCAGCATTTT. Translated, it gives CASSQERTSNQPQHF.

The chain links TRBV21-1 to TRBJ1-1. TRBV21-1 is a pseudogene. The length of the CDR3 is 13 residues. The CDR3 region is CASSKYYGTEAFF. The CDR3 nucleotides are TGTGCCAGCAGCAAATACTACGGCACTGAAGCTTTCTTT.

The chain is built from TRBV6-4 and TRBJ2-3; 8 nucleotides agree with TRBD2. Germline CDR1 is MRHNA and CDR2 is SNTAGT. V lost 4 bases and J lost 0; bases outside the gene matches: 3. The CDR3 has 15 amino acids. CDR3 bases: TGTGCCAGCAGTGCCTCTAGCGGGAGCACAGATACGCAGTATTTT. Protein: CASSASSGSTDTQYF.

V gene TRBV19 combines with J gene TRBJ1-5, with 9 bases identical to TRBD1. The germline V gene encodes CDR1 LNHDA and CDR2 SQIVND (reference sequence). The trim removed 7 bases at V and 5 bases at J, leaving 3 bases unmatched. The length of the CDR3 is 13 residues. The chain's CDR3 is CASTWDRDQPQHF. The CDR3 coding sequence is TGTGCCAGTACTTGGGACAGGGATCAGCCCCAGCATTTT.

This chain uses TRBV7-9 with TRBJ1-5; D is undetermined. The length of the CDR3 is 12 residues. Trimming removed 3 bases at V and 4 bases at J, with 4 bases between. Germline values: CDR1 SEHNR, CDR2 FQNEAQ (reference sequence). The CDR3 nucleotides are TGTGCCAGCAGCTTTTTAAATCAGCCCCAGCATTTT. Protein product: CASSFLNQPQHF.

This clone was seen a single time. V gene TRBV9 combines with J gene TRBJ2-7; a weak D match, TRBD2 (5 bases). This CDR3 is built from 13 residues. V lost 0 bases to trimming and J lost 1 base, with 5 bases between them. The germline V gene has CDR1 SGDLS and CDR2 YYNGEE. In nucleotides, the CDR3 is TGTGCCAGCAGCGTAGGAGGGTCCTACGAGCAGTACTTC. Residues: CASSVGGSYEQYF.

CDR3 nucleotides: TGTGCCAGCAGCTTAGCGGAAGGAGCCCATTCACCCCTCCACTTT. This translates into CASSLAEGAHSPLHF. This sequence joins TRBV7-8 and TRBJ1-6; no definite D call. V was clipped by 0 bases and J by 8 bases, with 11 bases between them. Germline CDR1 reads SGHVS; CDR2 reads FQNEAQ. The CDR3 is 15 amino acids.

V and J are TRBV5-3 and TRBJ2-2; a weak D match, TRBD1 (5 bases). TRBV5-3 is placed among ORFs of uncertain function. CDR3 length equals 16 residues. V was trimmed by 5 bases and J by 4 bases, leaving 18 bases between them. CDR3 amino acids: CARRCDGQGITGELFF. In nucleotides, the CDR3 is TGTGCCAGAAGATGTGACGGGCAGGGTATCACCGGGGAGCTGTTTTTT.

The V and J genes are TRBV5-1 and TRBJ1-1; TRBD1 aligns across 11 bases. Germline CDR1 is SGHRS and CDR2 is YFSETQ. The CDR3 length is 14 residues. J gave up 2 bases and V 3 bases, and 0 bases lay outside the gene matches. The CDR3 is CASSWTGGNTEAFF. The DNA for the CDR3 is TGCGCCAGCAGCTGGACAGGGGGCAACACTGAAGCTTTCTTT.

The chain carries TRBV5-4 and TRBJ1-2; the match to TRBD1 covers 10 bases. The CDR3 sequence is 13 residues long. J was trimmed by 8 bases and V by 4 bases; bases with no gene match: 5. CDR1 is SGHNT, CDR2 YYREEE, per germline (reference sequence). CDR3 residues: CASSLGQGRGYTF. The CDR3 DNA reads as TGTGCCAGCAGCCTGGGACAGGGGAGGGGCTACACCTTC.

This chain joins TRBV29-1 and TRBJ1-2, with 12 bases that match TRBD1. Germline V CDR1 and CDR2: SQVTM, ANQGSEA. The CDR3 has 19 amino acids. J gave up 5 bases and V 1 base, and 17 bases lay outside the gene matches. CDR3 bases: TGCAGCGTTGAAGGGCGAAAGTCCGGGACAGGGGGCGCTGCTTATGGCTACACCTTC. This encodes CSVEGRKSGTGGAAYGYTF.

The gene calls are TRBV27 and TRBJ2-1, with TRBD2 matching 9 bases. The CDR3 length is 15 residues. Germline loops: CDR1 MNHEY, CDR2 SMNVEV (reference sequence). V gave up 2 bases and J gave up 6 bases; unmatched junction bases: 5. CDR3 amino acids: CASSLGAGGGNEQFF. DNA for the CDR3: TGTGCCAGCAGTTTAGGGGCGGGGGGGGGCAATGAGCAGTTCTTC.

This sequence joins TRBV9 and TRBJ1-1; the D is unclear. V lost 0 bases and J lost 2, with 11 bases in between. CDR1 SGDLS and CDR2 YYNGEE come from the germline V gene. The CDR3 contains 15 residues. DNA for the CDR3: TGTGCCAGCAGCGTAGCTTCGGGAACCAACACTGAAGCTTTCTTT. It is translated as CASSVASGTNTEAFF.

The chain recombines TRBV7-6 with TRBJ2-2; 7 bases line up with TRBD2. CDR3 length: 15 amino acids. The ends lost 1 base at V and 6 bases at J; junction bases unmatched: 5. Per the germline V gene, CDR1 is SGHVS and CDR2 is FNYEAQ. The CDR3 sequence is CASSLGLGRAGELFF. The CDR3 DNA is TGTGCCAGCAGCTTAGGCCTAGGGAGGGCCGGGGAGCTGTTTTTT. Full variable domain (outside the CDR3, taken from reference TRBV7-6 and TRBJ2-2): GAGVSQSPRYKVTKRGQDVALRCDPISGHVSLYWYRQALGQGPEFLTYFNYEAQQDKSGLPNDRFSAERPEGSISTLTIQRTEQRDSAMYRCASSLGLGRAGELFFGEGSRLTVL.

J is TRBJ1-5 and V is TRBV27; tentatively, D is TRBD1 (5 bases). This CDR3 contains 15 residues. V was pared by 4 bases and J by 2 bases, with 12 bases between. CDR1 is MNHEY and CDR2 is SMNVEV in the germline V gene (reference sequence). In DNA form, the CDR3 reads TGTGCCAGCAGTTGGAGCAGGGCGGGCAATCAGCCCCAGCATTTT. Its protein is CASSWSRAGNQPQHF.

The CDR3 sequence is CASSYRSSYNSPLHF. Written as DNA, the CDR3 is TGTGCCAGCAGCTACAGGAGCTCCTATAATTCACCCCTCCACTTT. The rearrangement links TRBV7-6 to TRBJ1-6; D perhaps matches TRBD1 (5 bases). Trimming cost V 4 bases and J 0 bases, with 7 bases left between them. The germline V gene has CDR1 SGHVS and CDR2 FNYEAQ. The CDR3 is made up of 15 amino acids.

The chain combines TRBV5-6 with TRBJ1-4, with D unresolved. The CDR3 runs to 17 residues. Trimming removed 3 bases from V and 8 bases from J, with 23 bases in between. The germline CDR1 and CDR2 sequences are SGHDT and YYEEEE. CDR3 sequence: CASSSRRESGPREKLFF. DNA for the CDR3: TGTGCCAGCAGCTCCCGACGGGAGTCGGGTCCACGGGAAAAACTGTTTTTT.

The gene calls are TRBV28 and TRBJ1-1; tentative D call: TRBD1 (5 bases). CDR1 is MDHEN, CDR2 SYDVKM, per germline. The V and J ends lost 6 bases and 4 bases respectively, with 15 bases between them. CDR3 length: 14 amino acids. The CDR3 here is CASSTRQGGTEAFF. The CDR3 DNA follows: TGTGCCAGCAGCACCCGGCAGGGAGGCACTGAAGCTTTCTTT. The variable domain in full, with the rest retrieved from reference TRBV28 and TRBJ1-1, is DVKVTQSSRYLVKRTGEKVFLECVQDMDHENMFWYRQDPGLGLRLIYFSYDVKMKEKGDIPEGYSVSREKKERFSLILESASTNQTSMYLCASSTRQGGTEAFFGQGTRLTVV.

The chain combines TRBV2 with TRBJ2-7; D ambiguous. Germline loops: CDR1 SNHLY, CDR2 FYNNEI. The CDR3 sequence is 12 residues long. Trimming took 7 bases from V and 5 from J, leaving 12 bases between them. DNA for the CDR3: TGTGCCAGCACAGGTCCATGGGACGAGCAGTACTTC. This gives the protein CASTGPWDEQYF.

The CDR3 bases are TGTGCCAGCAGCCTGGGGGGGGGAACCAATGAGCAGTTCTTC. Its protein is CASSLGGGTNEQFF. V is TRBV7-9 and J is TRBJ2-1; TRBD2 matches at 7 bases. Germline V gene lookup returns CDR1 SEHNR and CDR2 FQNEAQ (reference sequence). The CDR3 consists of 14 residues. V dropped 5 bases and J dropped 6; count of bases not matched to a gene: 7.

The rearrangement joins TRBV19 to TRBJ1-1; D gene uncertain. Deletions cut 2 bases from V and 0 bases from J, with 16 bases between. CDR1 and CDR2 (germline): LNHDA, SQIVND (reference sequence). This CDR3 has 17 amino acids. For the CDR3, the DNA is TGTGCCAGTAGTATATGGCCGTCGTCCGGGGTGAACACTGAAGCTTTCTTT. Protein sequence: CASSIWPSSGVNTEAFF.

CDR3 nucleotides: TGTGCCAGCAGCGTAGAGGCGGTTAATGAAAAACTGTTTTTT. It specifies CASSVEAVNEKLFF. The chain links TRBV9 to TRBJ1-4, with D uncertain. The CDR3 runs to 14 residues. Germline V gene data show CDR1 as SGDLS and CDR2 as YYNGEE. With 0 bases removed from V and 4 bases from J, the gap between germline ends came to 7 bases.

This chain connects TRBV5-6 to TRBJ2-7, with D possibly TRBD1 on 5 matching bases. The CDR3 has 18 amino acids. Germline V gene data show CDR1 as SGHDT and CDR2 as YYEEEE. Trimming shortened V by 0 bases and J by 0 bases, and 19 bases separated the two germline ends. The DNA for the CDR3 is TGTGCCAGCAGCTTGGAGGGGCCTGCGACTCTGAGCTCCTACGAGCAGTACTTC. Translating gives CASSLEGPATLSSYEQYF. The full variable domain, with the rest looked up from reference TRBV5-6 and TRBJ2-7, is DAGVTQSPTHLIKTRGQQVTLRCSPKSGHDTVSWYQQALGQGPQFIFQYYEEEERQRGNFPDRFSGHQFPNYSSELNVNALLLGDSALYLCASSLEGPATLSSYEQYFGPGTRLTVT.

Details on this clone: A junction boundary mismatches the germline segment, possibly from a read error. This sequence joins TRBV28 and TRBJ2-5; D is unclear. CDR1 is MDHEN, CDR2 SYDVKM, per germline. CDR3 length: 13 amino acids. Here the CDR3 reads CASSLTAEETRYF. The CDR3 nucleotides are TGTGCCAGCAGTTTAACAGCCGAAGAGACCCGGTACTTC. Combining the CDR3 with reference TRBV28 and TRBJ2-5 gives the whole variable domain DVKVTQSSRYLVKRTGEKVFLECVQDMDHENMFWYRQDPGLGLRLIYFSYDVKMKEKGDIPEGYSVSREKKERFSLILESASTNQTSMYLCASSLTAEETRYFGPGTRLLVL.

The V and J genes are TRBV13 and TRBJ2-1; D remains unclear. Germline CDR1 reads PRHDT; CDR2 reads FYEKMQ (reference sequence). The CDR3 spans 11 residues. With 0 bases removed from V and 9 bases from J, the gap between germline ends came to 3 bases. The CDR3 is CASSLGLEQFF. The CDR3, as DNA: TGTGCCAGCAGCTTAGGCCTTGAGCAGTTCTTC.

J is TRBJ1-2 and V is TRBV29-1, with TRBD1 as a possible D gene (6 bases). The CDR3 is made up of 16 amino acids. The V gene's germline CDR1 is SQVTM and CDR2 ANQGSEA. V lost 3 bases, J lost 4 bases, and 21 bases lay in between. The CDR3 reads CSVDLETSEGGYGYTF. CDR3 in DNA: TGCAGCGTTGATTTGGAGACATCGGAAGGGGGCTATGGCTACACCTTC.